Below, 27 T cell receptor beta chains from the same sample are listed, as sequenced in a study of T-cell reconstitution after alpha-beta-depleted transplantation in children. The library targeted TCRbeta and was prepared with unique molecular identifiers. TCRdb called the PCR reads again in MiXCR, with one record for every CDR3 protein. The sample shows 900,000 or so distinct CDR3 sequences, approximately 15% of them seen only once. The sequences come from PBMCs, mostly from graft donor cells, collected 360 days after TCRalphabeta/CD19-depleted stem cell transplant. These receptors were collected from a male patient aged 10 to 17 who had a stem cell transplant for acute lymphoblastic leukemia, so the T cells may come from the graft donor.

This clonotype turned up a few times. The chain links TRBV7-7 to TRBJ2-2, with a weak D call TRBD2 (5 bases). The CDR3 is 17 amino acids. V dropped 5 bases and J dropped 0 bases, with 16 bases sitting between them. Per the germline V gene, CDR1 is SSHAT and CDR2 is FNYEAQ (reference sequence). The CDR3 DNA sequence: TGTGCCAGCAGCCAGAACCCTCCGGGGACGAACACCGGGGAGCTGTTTTTT. Translating gives CASSQNPPGTNTGELFF. The variable domain in full, with the rest retrieved from reference TRBV7-7 and TRBJ2-2, is GAGVSQSPRYKVTKRGQDVTLRCDPISSHATLYWYQQALGQGPEFLTYFNYEAQPDKSGLPSDRFSAERPEGSISTLTIQRTEQRDSAMYRCASSQNPPGTNTGELFFGEGSRLTVL.

V gene TRBV2 combines with J gene TRBJ1-1; no firm D call. The germline V gene has CDR1 SNHLY and CDR2 FYNNEI. CDR3 size: 15 residues. Trimming pared 7 bases from V and 3 bases from J, leaving 18 bases between. The CDR3 reads CASKFDWVSHTEAFF. DNA for the CDR3: TGTGCCAGCAAGTTTGACTGGGTTTCCCACACTGAAGCTTTCTTT.

This clonotype was picked up many times. The chain couples TRBV7-8 to TRBJ2-2; D remains ambiguous. Germline lookup yields CDR1 SGHVS and CDR2 FQNEAQ. The CDR3 has 16 amino acids. The V end was cut by 0 bases, the J end by 7 bases, with 15 bases between. CDR3 sequence: CASSLATNGINGELFF. For the CDR3, the DNA is TGTGCCAGCAGCTTAGCGACCAATGGGATAAACGGGGAGCTGTTTTTT.

This chain joins TRBV25-1 and TRBJ2-5; 8 nucleotides agree with TRBD1. Germline loops: CDR1 MGHDK, CDR2 SYGVNS. The CDR3 is 13 residues long. With V trimmed by 6 bases and J by 6 bases, 6 bases remained unmatched. The CDR3 spells CASRETGDQTQYF. The CDR3 DNA is TGTGCCAGCAGAGAGACAGGGGATCAGACCCAGTACTTC.

This sequence joins TRBV10-3 and TRBJ2-7; perhaps TRBD1 as D (5 bases). Germline lookup yields CDR1 ENHRY and CDR2 SYGVKD. CDR3 size: 13 residues. V lost 6 bases and J lost 6, with 15 bases in between. The CDR3 is CAISQTGFPEQYF. The DNA for the CDR3 is TGTGCCATCAGCCAAACAGGTTTCCCCGAGCAGTACTTC.

Ten or more counts support this clonotype. The chain joins TRBV27 to TRBJ2-5; 10 bases align to TRBD2. The CDR3 has 14 amino acids. Germline lookup yields CDR1 MNHEY and CDR2 SMNVEV (reference sequence). V lost 6 bases, J lost 2 bases, and 3 bases stayed unmatched. For the CDR3, the DNA is TGTGCCAGCAGCTTACTAGCGGGACAAGAGACCCAGTACTTC. This codes for CASSLLAGQETQYF.

This clonotype has ten or more counts. A junction end diverges from the germline sequence, so it may reflect a read error. In DNA form, the CDR3 reads TGTGCCAGCAGTTGGGACAGGGGCACAGATACGCAGTATTTT. Its translation is CASSWDRGTDTQYF. This chain uses TRBV5-1 with TRBJ2-3; 9 bases line up with TRBD1. The germline V gene encodes CDR1 SGHRS and CDR2 YFSETQ. The CDR3 is 14 residues long.

This sequence joins TRBV3-1 and TRBJ2-7, with D possibly matching TRBD2 (6 bases). The CDR3 has 14 residues. Germline V gives CDR1 LGHDT, CDR2 YNNKEL (reference sequence). V lost 2 bases and J 7 bases, leaving 15 bases between the germline ends. The CDR3: CASSQWDSIGEQYF. For the CDR3, the DNA is TGTGCCAGCAGCCAATGGGACTCCATTGGGGAGCAGTACTTC.

On this clonotype: This may arise from a read error, as a much more abundant clone is one base away. The chain couples TRBV10-3 to TRBJ1-4; 8 bases are shared with TRBD1. CDR1 and CDR2 from the germline V gene are ENHRY and SYGVKD. CDR3 size: 14 residues. CDR3 in DNA: TGTGCCATCAGTGGGGACAGGTTGCGCGAAAAACTGTATTTT. Protein: CAISGDRLREKLYF.

This clonotype turned up a few times. The chain links TRBV7-3 to TRBJ2-3; 7 bases map to TRBD1. Unmatched junction bases numbered 6, after V lost 2 bases and J lost 7 bases. The CDR3 is 14 residues long. Germline CDR1 is SGHTA and CDR2 is FQGTGA. CDR3 in amino acids: CASSLGTDTHTQYF. The CDR3 nucleotides are TGTGCCAGCAGCTTAGGGACAGATACACATACGCAGTATTTT.

This clonotype came up a few times. The J gene is TRBJ2-1, the V gene TRBV18; D unclear. CDR3 length equals 14 residues. The V gene lost 0 bases and the J gene lost 3 bases, with 6 bases spanning the gap. CDR1 and CDR2 from the germline V gene are KGHSH and LQKENI. The DNA for the CDR3 is TGTGCCAGCTCACCACCGGCGAGCTACAATGAGCAGTTCTTC. Translating gives CASSPPASYNEQFF.

The chain combines TRBV7-8 with TRBJ2-7, with a tentative D call TRBD2 (6 bases). Germline CDR1 SGHVS, CDR2 FQNEAQ. The CDR3 runs to 15 residues. Trimming removed 4 bases at V and 2 bases at J, with 15 bases between. CDR3 in amino acids: CASSSSRDFTYEQYF. The CDR3 DNA is TGTGCCAGCAGCTCCTCAAGGGACTTCACCTACGAGCAGTACTTC.

This clonotype was detected only a few times. The DNA for the CDR3 is TGTGCCAGCAGTCCAGGGTGGCCTAAAGAGAGCACAGATACGCAGTATTTT. It encodes CASSPGWPKESTDTQYF. The V call is TRBV28, the J call TRBJ2-3, with D perhaps matching TRBD1 (5 bases). CDR1 MDHEN and CDR2 SYDVKM come from the germline V gene. This CDR3 is 17 amino acids long. Trimming pared 5 bases from V and 0 bases from J, leaving 18 bases between.

The genes are TRBV2 and TRBJ2-3; D is ambiguous. The ends were cut back, 8 bases at V and 4 bases at J, with 10 bases in the middle. The CDR3 runs to 12 residues. The germline CDR1 and CDR2 sequences are SNHLY and FYNNEI. The CDR3 DNA is TGTGCCAGCCTCCTGTTGGCAGATACGCAGTATTTT. This codes for CASLLLADTQYF. Together with reference TRBV2 and TRBJ2-3, the CDR3 gives the full variable domain: EPEVTQTPSHQVTQMGQEVILRCVPISNHLYFYWYRQILGQKVEFLVSFYNNEISEKSEIFDDQFSVERPDGSNFTLKIRSTKLEDSAMYFCASLLLADTQYFGPGTRLTVL.

This clonotype was seen a few times. This sequence joins TRBV11-1 and TRBJ2-7, with a weak D call TRBD1 (5 bases). Germline V lookup: CDR1 SGHAT, CDR2 FQDESV (reference sequence). This CDR3 has 15 amino acids. Deletions cut 1 base from V and 6 bases from J, with 16 bases between. The CDR3 protein is CASSLEYLGQVEQYF. The CDR3, as DNA: TGTGCCAGCAGCTTAGAATACCTGGGGCAGGTCGAGCAGTACTTC.

The chain recombines TRBV7-3 with TRBJ2-1; TRBD2 might be the D (5 bases). Germline assignment: CDR1 SGHTA and CDR2 FQGTGA. Trimming removed 5 bases from V and 10 bases from J, with 15 bases in between. This CDR3 has 13 residues. CDR3 in amino acids: CASSPSGGPEQFF. CDR3 coding DNA: TGTGCCAGCAGCCCCTCCGGAGGCCCAGAGCAGTTCTTC.

The chain uses TRBV21-1 and TRBJ2-1; the table gives TRBD1 as D, unverified against the DNA. TRBV21-1 is reported as a pseudogene. The CDR3 runs 15 residues. The CDR3 nucleotides are TGTGCCAGCAATCAGGGGAAGGGATCCTACAATGAGCAGTTCTTC. It is translated as CASNQGKGSYNEQFF.

This clonotype was picked up a small number of times. V and J are TRBV5-1 and TRBJ2-5; the match to TRBD1 covers 7 bases. The CDR3 contains 14 residues. Germline CDR1 and CDR2: SGHRS and YFSETQ. Unmatched junction bases numbered 7, after V lost 4 bases and J lost 4 bases. The CDR3 reads CASSHGQEGETQYF. The CDR3 region has the DNA TGCGCCAGCAGCCACGGACAGGAAGGAGAGACCCAGTACTTC.

This clonotype was found many times. CDR3 coding DNA: TGTGCCAGCAGCAAAACCCGGGGTGGAGTAGCGGACCCCTCCTACAATGAGCAGTTCTTC. It yields the protein CASSKTRGGVADPSYNEQFF. J is TRBJ2-1 and V is TRBV7-8, with a tentative D call TRBD2 (6 bases). This CDR3 has 20 residues. Trimming pared 5 bases from V and 0 bases from J, leaving 26 bases between. Germline-derived CDR1 and CDR2 are SGHVS and FQNEAQ.

This chain joins TRBV27 and TRBJ1-1, with D perhaps TRBD1 (6 bases). The germline V gene encodes CDR1 MNHEY and CDR2 SMNVEV (reference sequence). There are 14 residues in the CDR3. The germline V and J ends were trimmed by 8 bases and 1 base, with 14 bases remaining between them. CDR3 nucleotides: TGTGCCAGCGTCCCGGGACAACCGAACACTGAAGCTTTCTTT. Its translation is CASVPGQPNTEAFF.

This clonotype was counted only a few times. V and J are TRBV7-8 and TRBJ1-1, with a possible D match to TRBD1 (6 bases). V was shortened by 5 bases and J by 4 bases, with 14 bases between the two germline ends. The CDR3 totals 14 residues. CDR1 and CDR2 (germline): SGHVS, FQNEAQ. CDR3 in amino acids: CASSVYRASTEAFF. CDR3 bases: TGTGCCAGCAGCGTATACAGGGCAAGCACTGAAGCTTTCTTT.

This rearrangement joins TRBV28 to TRBJ2-7; D perhaps matches TRBD1 (6 bases). This CDR3 has 16 residues. Germline V gene lookup returns CDR1 MDHEN and CDR2 SYDVKM. Trimming took 4 bases from V and 2 from J, leaving 18 bases between them. CDR3 bases: TGTGCCAGCAGTTACGGCCCCGGACAGAATCCCTACGAGCAGTACTTC. This encodes CASSYGPGQNPYEQYF.

This clonotype came up a few times. The chain joins TRBV7-9 to TRBJ2-7; unclear D gene. Germline V gives CDR1 SEHNR, CDR2 FQNEAQ (reference sequence). The CDR3 has 11 amino acids. Between the trimmed V and J ends, which lost 2 bases and 6 bases, there was a span of 5 bases. CDR3: CASSLNTEQYF. The CDR3 nucleotides read TGTGCCAGCAGCTTAAACACCGAGCAGTACTTC.

This clonotype was picked up many times. This rearrangement joins TRBV10-2 to TRBJ2-5; 11 bases match TRBD2. Trimming took 6 bases from V and 5 from J; bases not matched to a gene: 8. Germline V CDR1 and CDR2: WSHSY, SAAADI. The CDR3 contains 15 residues. CDR3 DNA: TGCGCCAGCAGCCTACTAGCGGGAGTCAGGGAGACCCAGTACTTC. Translating gives CASSLLAGVRETQYF.

The table lists this clonotype with a few counts. The chain recombines TRBV5-1 with TRBJ2-2; D may be TRBD2 (6 bases). This CDR3 comprises 15 residues. V shed 6 bases and J shed 5 bases, with 17 bases lying between them. Germline V gives CDR1 SGHRS, CDR2 YFSETQ. CDR3 loop: CASTSARGETGELFF. The CDR3 coding sequence is TGCGCCAGCACCTCCGCGCGGGGAGAGACCGGGGAGCTGTTTTTT.

This clonotype was detected a few times. The chain combines TRBV11-2 with TRBJ2-1, with D hard to call. The CDR3 contains 15 residues. V dropped 1 base and J dropped 8 bases, with 15 bases sitting between them. Germline-derived CDR1 and CDR2 are SGHAT and FQNNGV. CDR3 DNA: TGTGCCAGCAGCTTAGCGGCCCGCCTTGGCGATGAGCAGTTCTTC. Encoded protein: CASSLAARLGDEQFF.

This clonotype was seen more than once but under ten times. V gene TRBV2 combines with J gene TRBJ2-7, with TRBD2 as a possible D gene (5 bases). The CDR3 length is 12 residues. Germline values: CDR1 SNHLY, CDR2 FYNNEI. Deletions cut 2 bases from V and 5 bases from J, with 7 bases between. The DNA for the CDR3 is TGTGCCAGCAGTGAATTGAGGGACGAGCAGTACTTC. It specifies CASSELRDEQYF. Combining the CDR3 with reference TRBV2 and TRBJ2-7 gives the whole variable domain EPEVTQTPSHQVTQMGQEVILRCVPISNHLYFYWYRQILGQKVEFLVSFYNNEISEKSEIFDDQFSVERPDGSNFTLKIRSTKLEDSAMYFCASSELRDEQYFGPGTRLTVT.